What follows are 29 T cell receptor beta chains derived from one specimen sequenced in a study of T cells in Graves' hyperthyroidism and ophthalmopathy. RNA transcripts gave rise to amplified TCR beta CDR3 regions. The HTBI set primed first-round TCR CDR3 RT-PCR. TCRdb called the multiplex PCR reads again in MiXCR, with one record for every CDR3 protein. The sample carries fewer than 550,000 distinct CDR3 sequences, roughly a quarter recorded once. The source material was blood. Every receptor here comes from a woman in her twenties or thirties with Graves' ophthalmopathy.

This clonotype was seen a few times. The rearrangement joins TRBV10-2 to TRBJ2-5; TRBD2 aligns across 9 bases. The CDR3 runs 15 residues. Germline trimming cut 4 bases from V and 1 base from J; bases unmatched to any gene: 4. Germline V gene lookup returns CDR1 WSHSY and CDR2 SAAADI. CDR3 DNA: TGCGCCAGCAGTGGCTCTAGCGGGGTCCAAGAGACCCAGTACTTC. Translated: CASSGSSGVQETQYF.

This clonotype was detected many times. The J gene is TRBJ1-5, the V gene TRBV10-3; possibly TRBD1 for D (5 bases). The CDR3 is made up of 15 amino acids. CDR1 and CDR2 from the germline V gene are ENHRY and SYGVKD. V was trimmed by 2 bases and J by 2 bases, leaving 10 bases between them. The DNA for the CDR3 is TGTGCCATCAGTGAGGGGGGTTATGGCAATCAGCCCCAGCATTTT. Translated, it gives CAISEGGYGNQPQHF.

This clonotype was counted many times. V and J are TRBV19 and TRBJ1-1, with no clear D. CDR1 and CDR2 from the germline V gene are LNHDA and SQIVND (reference sequence). Trimming cost V 4 bases and J 1 base, with 7 bases left between them. The CDR3 has 13 residues. The CDR3 DNA is TGTGCCAGTAGTAAAGAATGGAACACTGAAGCTTTCTTT. It is translated as CASSKEWNTEAFF.

This clonotype was recorded only once. CDR3 bases: TGCAGTGCGCTAAGAAGGGACGCTAGATATAGCACTCTGCCCCAGCATTTT. Protein sequence: CSALRRDARYSTLPQHF. V and J are TRBV20-1 and TRBJ1-5; the D gene is possibly TRBD1 (5 bases). CDR3 size: 17 residues. Trimming removed 6 bases from V and 9 bases from J, with 30 bases in between. CDR1 is DFQATT and CDR2 is SNEGSKA in the germline V gene (reference sequence).

This clonotype has a count of ten or more. The chain carries TRBV7-3 and TRBJ2-2; 9 bases match TRBD1. Germline CDR1 is SGHTA and CDR2 is FQGTGA. This CDR3 contains 15 residues. V was clipped by 2 bases and J by 6 bases; unmatched bases: 4. CDR3 sequence (DNA): TGTGCCAGCAGCTTAGGGGACAGGGTCCCCGGGGAGCTGTTTTTT. Its translation: CASSLGDRVPGELFF.

This clonotype was picked up many times. The rearrangement uses TRBV12-3 or TRBV12-4 and TRBJ2-7, with 8 bases lining up with TRBD1. The J segment lost 0 bases and the V segment lost 2 bases, leaving 3 bases of the junction unmatched. The CDR3 consists of 15 residues. CDR3 nucleotides: TGTGCCAGCAGTTTACGGACAGGGACCTCCTACGAGCAGTACTTC. Residues: CASSLRTGTSYEQYF.

The table lists this clonotype with many counts. CDR3 DNA: TGTGCCAGCAGGCGACAGGCGCCCTACGAGCAGTACTTC. Translation gives CASRRQAPYEQYF. V is TRBV6-2 or TRBV6-3 and J is TRBJ2-7, with a weak D call TRBD1 (6 bases). CDR1 MNHEY and CDR2 SVGEGT come from the germline V gene. This CDR3 is 13 amino acids long. Trimming took off 6 bases at V and 2 bases at J, with 11 bases between the two ends.

The chain uses TRBV6-1 and TRBJ2-6; 9 positions match TRBD1. V trimming: 8 bases; J trimming: 3 bases; junction bases outside the gene matches: 11. Germline V gene lookup returns CDR1 MNHNS and CDR2 SASEGT. The CDR3 sequence is 17 residues long. The CDR3 here is CASLPGQGRSGANVLTF. CDR3 DNA sequence: TGTGCCAGCCTACCGGGACAGGGTAGGAGTGGGGCCAACGTCCTGACTTTC.

This clonotype has at least ten counts. This rearrangement joins TRBV11-2 to TRBJ2-7; the D gene could be TRBD1 or TRBD2 (5 bases each). V lost 10 bases to trimming and J lost 6 bases, with 25 bases between them. The CDR3 loop spans 15 amino acids. Germline V gene data show CDR1 as SGHAT and CDR2 as FQNNGV. CDR3 amino acids: CATSGGLGESVEQYF. The DNA for the CDR3 is TGTGCCACGTCTGGGGGTTTGGGGGAATCAGTCGAGCAGTACTTC.

As concerns this clonotype: Relative to the germline gene, one junction end is altered; a read error may explain this. J is TRBJ2-7 and V is TRBV19, with D possibly matching TRBD1 (5 bases). Germline V gene lookup returns CDR1 LNHDA and CDR2 SQIVND (reference sequence). This CDR3 is built from 14 residues. This CDR3 reads CASSPRPDSQHRTF. The DNA for the CDR3 is TGTGCCAGTAGTCCCCGACCCGACAGCCAACATCGCACCTTC.

The table lists this clonotype with a few counts. The chain carries TRBV2 and TRBJ2-3, with D uncertain. The CDR3 consists of 16 residues. The germline V gene encodes CDR1 SNHLY and CDR2 FYNNEI. Between the trimmed V and J ends, which lost 3 bases and 2 bases, there was a span of 15 bases. The CDR3 region has the DNA TGTGCCAGCAGTGAGGGTATCGGGCTGGTCACAGATACGCAGTATTTT. Its protein is CASSEGIGLVTDTQYF.

This clonotype was counted at least ten times. The chain uses TRBV9 and TRBJ2-5; 13 positions agree with TRBD2. The CDR3 is 18 residues long. In germline, CDR1 is SGDLS, CDR2 YYNGEE. Trimming removed 0 bases from V and 4 bases from J; junction bases left unmatched: 9. CDR3 sequence (DNA): TGTGCCAGCAGCGTAGGACTAGCGGGGGGTACGGGGCGAGAGACCCAGTACTTC. Protein: CASSVGLAGGTGRETQYF.

This clonotype was counted at least ten times. The chain carries TRBV4-1 and TRBJ2-5, with D uncertain. The germline V gene has CDR1 MGHRA and CDR2 YSYEKL. V was pared by 1 base and J by 10 bases, with 16 bases between. The CDR3 consists of 14 residues. The CDR3 protein is CASSQVESDEVQYF. In nucleotides, the CDR3 is TGCGCCAGCAGCCAAGTGGAGTCTGACGAAGTCCAGTACTTC.

This chain connects TRBV6-1 to TRBJ1-1, with no clear D. The V gene lost 2 bases and the J gene lost 5 bases, with 6 bases spanning the gap. Looked up from germline, CDR1 is MNHNS and CDR2 is SASEGT. The CDR3 has 12 amino acids. The CDR3 loop reads CASSELVTEAFF. CDR3 sequence (DNA): TGTGCCAGCAGTGAACTGGTGACTGAAGCTTTCTTT.

This clonotype was detected ten times or more. The chain has TRBV28 and TRBJ2-7, with 8 nucleotides matching TRBD1. In germline, CDR1 is MDHEN, CDR2 SYDVKM. CDR3 size: 16 residues. V lost 5 bases to trimming and J lost 6 bases; unmatched junction nucleotides: 15. The CDR3 loop reads CASSPRSPGTGSEQYF. CDR3 in DNA: TGTGCCAGCAGTCCCAGGAGTCCCGGGACAGGATCCGAGCAGTACTTC.

This clonotype was picked up a small number of times. The chain is built from TRBV5-1 and TRBJ2-5, with 8 bases identical to TRBD2. The V segment lost 3 bases and the J segment 1 base; nucleotides outside the gene matches: 5. CDR3 length equals 15 residues. Germline-derived CDR1 and CDR2 are SGHRS and YFSETQ. CDR3 DNA sequence: TGCGCCAGCAGCTCCCCTAGCGGGCCCCAAGAGACCCAGTACTTC. Its translation: CASSSPSGPQETQYF.

This clonotype came up many times. A much larger clone lies a single base off, so this may be a read error. V and J are TRBV12-3 or TRBV12-4 and TRBJ1-1; D is perhaps TRBD1 (5 bases). V lost 7 bases to trimming and J lost 6 bases, with 15 bases between them. This CDR3 is built from 13 residues. The CDR3 region has the DNA TGTGCCAGCAATTTCAGGGAATCGGCTGAAGCTTTCTTT. Translating it yields CASNFRESAEAFF.

This clonotype has ten or more counts. V gene TRBV5-1 combines with J gene TRBJ1-2, with TRBD1 matching over 7 bases. V dropped 0 bases and J dropped 3; count of bases not matched to a gene: 5. Germline-derived CDR1 and CDR2 are SGHRS and YFSETQ. The CDR3 has 15 amino acids. The CDR3 DNA follows: TGCGCCAGCAGCTTGGTGGCCAGGGGGGACTATGGCTACACCTTC. Its translation: CASSLVARGDYGYTF.

The chain links TRBV29-1 to TRBJ2-5; 8 nucleotides agree with TRBD1. The V and J ends lost 3 bases and 4 bases, in that order; junction bases with no gene match: 10. CDR1 and CDR2 from the germline V gene are SQVTM and ANQGSEA. The CDR3 covers 15 residues. The DNA for the CDR3 is TGCAGCGTTGAGGAAACTCAGGGGGCAGGAGAGACCCAGTACTTC. Its translation is CSVEETQGAGETQYF. The full variable domain, in which reference TRBV29-1 and TRBJ2-5 provide the parts outside the CDR3, is SAVISQKPSRDICQRGTSLTIQCQVDSQVTMMFWYRQQPGQSLTLIATANQGSEATYESGFVIDKFPISRPNLTFSTLTVSNMSPEDSSIYLCSVEETQGAGETQYFGPGTRLLVL.

This clonotype was observed many times. This rearrangement joins TRBV7-3 to TRBJ2-5; TRBD2 matches at 10 bases. V shed 3 bases and J 5 bases; nucleotides not matched to a gene: 6. The CDR3 covers 15 residues. In germline, CDR1 is SGHTA, CDR2 FQGTGA. For the CDR3, the DNA is TGTGCCAGCAGCTTCCAGCGGGGGGGCGGCGAGACCCAGTACTTC. This sequence encodes CASSFQRGGGETQYF.

At least ten counts were recorded for this clonotype. This chain links TRBV12-3 or TRBV12-4 with TRBJ1-5; a possible D gene is TRBD1 (5 bases). The CDR3 is 15 amino acids. Deletions cut 6 bases from V and 2 bases from J, with 14 bases between. This CDR3 is CASSPPRVGNQPQHF. CDR3 nucleotides: TGTGCCAGCAGCCCCCCCAGGGTGGGCAATCAGCCCCAGCATTTT.

This clonotype has ten or more counts. This chain uses TRBV18 with TRBJ2-2; no definite D call. Per germline, CDR1 KGHSH and CDR2 LQKENI. Trimming removed 5 bases from V and 2 bases from J, with 9 bases in between. CDR3 length equals 14 residues. This chain's CDR3 is CASSEDGNTGELFF. Here the CDR3 DNA reads TGTGCCAGCTCAGAAGACGGTAACACCGGGGAGCTGTTTTTT.

This clonotype was recorded at least ten times. The chain combines TRBV7-9 with TRBJ1-1; D gene uncertain. This CDR3 comprises 13 residues. V shed 5 bases and J shed 6 bases, with 13 bases lying between them. In germline, CDR1 is SEHNR, CDR2 FQNEAQ (reference sequence). CDR3 residues: CASSPTLRPEAFF. CDR3 nucleotides: TGTGCCAGCAGCCCGACACTCAGGCCTGAAGCTTTCTTT.

The sample holds many counts of this clonotype. The chain is built from TRBV12-3 or TRBV12-4 and TRBJ2-2, with TRBD1 matching 8 bases. The length of the CDR3 is 15 residues. V gave up 6 bases and J gave up 6 bases; unmatched junction bases: 9. The CDR3 coding sequence is TGTGCCAGCAGCTCTGGACAGGGTGGAGCCGGGGAGCTGTTTTTT. It is translated as CASSSGQGGAGELFF.

This clonotype was detected many times. The chain has TRBV6-1 and TRBJ2-7; 7 bases map to TRBD1. Germline V gene sequence: CDR1 MNHNS, CDR2 SASEGT. There are 13 residues in the CDR3. Losses at the gene ends were 4 bases for V and 6 bases for J; bases not matched to a gene: 6. CDR3 region: CASSVTGYGEQYF. The DNA for the CDR3 is TGTGCCAGCAGTGTGACAGGGTACGGCGAGCAGTACTTC.

In this sample, this clonotype turned up many times. The CDR3 is CATSTGGAGANVLTF. CDR3 DNA sequence: TGTGCCACCAGCACAGGGGGCGCTGGGGCCAACGTCCTGACTTTC. The V gene is TRBV15, the J gene TRBJ2-6, with TRBD1 matching 8 bases. Trimming cost V 4 bases and J 2 bases; bases outside gene matches: 1. Germline V gene sequence: CDR1 LNHNV, CDR2 YYDKDF (reference sequence). The CDR3 is made up of 15 amino acids.

This clonotype showed up many times. The chain combines TRBV27 with TRBJ1-2; D is ambiguous. The CDR3 loop spans 18 amino acids. Germline CDR1 reads MNHEY; CDR2 reads SMNVEV (reference sequence). V lost 2 bases, J lost 0 bases, and 19 bases lay in between. CDR3 residues: CASSLLPPRSEANYGYTF. CDR3 sequence (DNA): TGTGCCAGCAGTTTACTCCCCCCCCGGTCGGAAGCTAACTATGGCTACACCTTC.

This clonotype was counted many times. The gene calls are TRBV6-2 or TRBV6-3 and TRBJ1-6; D may be TRBD1 (5 bases). Trimming removed 0 bases at V and 7 bases at J, with 10 bases between. Germline V gives CDR1 MNHEY, CDR2 SVGEGT. This CDR3 is built from 15 residues. The CDR3 spells CASSYSTQGNSPLHF. CDR3 DNA sequence: TGTGCCAGCAGTTACTCGACGCAGGGAAATTCACCCCTCCACTTT.

In its sample, this clonotype was seen many times. The chain combines TRBV27 with TRBJ1-1, with D maybe TRBD1 (6 bases). The V end lost 5 bases, the J end lost 4 bases, and 14 bases lay between the germline ends. CDR1 and CDR2 from the germline V gene are MNHEY and SMNVEV (reference sequence). This CDR3 is built from 14 residues. The CDR3 loop is CASSPHGGSTEAFF. The CDR3, as DNA: TGTGCCAGCAGTCCACACGGGGGCAGCACTGAAGCTTTCTTT.